This TCR beta chain stems from a study of blood T cell repertoires in COVID-19. This CDR3 region has 14 residues. Germline V gene sequence: CDR1 SGHRS, CDR2 YFSETQ. The ends were cut back, 4 bases at V and 4 bases at J, with 12 bases in the middle. Using immunoSEQ multiplex PCR, the repertoire was profiled, and TCRdb retains in-frame clones only, with some absent. Here the sample spans 200,000 to 250,000 clones, 80% to 85% being singletons. The sequence came from a young man with active or convalescent COVID-19. Sequenced input: peripheral blood. The chain employs TRBV5-1 and TRBJ1-5; D is undetermined. The CDR3 nucleotides are TGCGCCAGCAGCATGGACGGGAAAAATCAGCCCCAGCATTTT. It yields the protein CASSMDGKNQPQHF.